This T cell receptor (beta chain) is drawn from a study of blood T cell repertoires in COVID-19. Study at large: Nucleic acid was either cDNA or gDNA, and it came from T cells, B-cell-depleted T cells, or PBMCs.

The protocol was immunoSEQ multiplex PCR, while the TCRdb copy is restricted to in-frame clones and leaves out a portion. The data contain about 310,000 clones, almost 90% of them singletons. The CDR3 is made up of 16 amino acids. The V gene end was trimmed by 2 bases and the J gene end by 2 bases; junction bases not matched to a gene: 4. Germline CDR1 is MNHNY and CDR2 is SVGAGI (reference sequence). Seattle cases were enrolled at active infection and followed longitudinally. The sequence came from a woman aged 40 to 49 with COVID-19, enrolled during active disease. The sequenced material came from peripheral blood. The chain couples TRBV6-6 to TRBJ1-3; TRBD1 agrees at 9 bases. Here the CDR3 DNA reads TGTGCCAGCAGTTACGGGGACAGGGCCACTGGAAACACCATATATTTT. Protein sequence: CASSYGDRATGNTIYF.